Below, 25 T cell receptor beta chains from the same sample are listed, as sequenced in a study of T cells in Graves' hyperthyroidism and ophthalmopathy. Amplified regions were TCR beta CDR3 sequences from RNA transcripts. Primed by the HTBI set, a first-round RT-PCR was run on the TCR CDR3. One entry per CDR3 protein, called by TCRdb with MiXCR from the multiplex PCR reads. The sample records approximately 380,000 distinct CDR3 sequences, about 18% being singletons. The sample consisted of blood. These receptors were taken from a woman between 18 and 29 years old with Graves' hyperthyroidism.

The sample holds many counts of this clonotype. The genes are TRBV13 and TRBJ2-2; D is perhaps TRBD1 or TRBD2 (6 bases each). CDR1 is PRHDT and CDR2 is FYEKMQ in the germline V gene (reference sequence). V lost 0 bases, J lost 1 base, and 21 bases lay in between. This CDR3 comprises 20 residues. The CDR3 reads CASSLGAPGATMLNTGELFF. The CDR3 DNA sequence: TGTGCCAGCAGCTTAGGGGCCCCGGGGGCGACGATGTTGAACACCGGGGAGCTGTTTTTT.

Many counts were recorded for this clonotype. In nucleotides, the CDR3 is TGCAGTGGTTTGGAGGCTGCGAGCAATCAGCCCCAGCATTTT. Its protein product is CSGLEAASNQPQHF. The chain has TRBV20-1 and TRBJ1-5, with D hard to call. The CDR3 consists of 14 residues. The germline V and J ends were trimmed by 7 bases and 1 base, with 14 bases remaining between them. Per the germline V gene, CDR1 is DFQATT and CDR2 is SNEGSKA (reference sequence).

Ten or more counts support this clonotype. The rearrangement uses TRBV14 and TRBJ1-1; D gene ambiguous. V was pared by 7 bases and J by 4 bases, with 10 bases between. The CDR3 extends over 12 amino acids. CDR1 and CDR2 (germline): SGHDN, FVKESK. The CDR3 reads CASTSPGTEAFF. The DNA of the CDR3 is TGTGCCAGCACCTCCCCCGGCACTGAAGCTTTCTTT.

The rearrangement links TRBV4-1 to TRBJ2-2; no definite D call. Looked up from germline, CDR1 is MGHRA and CDR2 is YSYEKL. Trimming cost V 0 bases and J 6 bases, with 14 bases left between them. CDR3 length equals 16 residues. The CDR3 DNA is TGCGCCAGCAGCCAAGATAGGAACCCGGGTTCCGGGGAGCTGTTTTTT. This gives the protein CASSQDRNPGSGELFF.

The chain combines TRBV12-3 or TRBV12-4 with TRBJ1-1; unclear D gene. Trimming stripped 3 bases from V and 0 bases from J, with 8 bases between. The CDR3 sequence is 14 residues long. The CDR3 spells CASSFFGMNTEAFF. The CDR3 region has the DNA TGTGCCAGCAGTTTCTTCGGTATGAACACTGAAGCTTTCTTT.

This clonotype was detected a few times. The genes are TRBV14 and TRBJ2-3; maybe TRBD2 (5 bases). Trimming took off 2 bases at V and 3 bases at J, with 9 bases between the two ends. This CDR3 contains 14 residues. Per the germline V gene, CDR1 is SGHDN and CDR2 is FVKESK. The CDR3 protein is CASSQYGETDTQYF. The CDR3 DNA reads TGTGCCAGCAGCCAATACGGGGAGACAGATACGCAGTATTTT. The full variable domain, completed using reference TRBV14 and TRBJ2-3, is EAGVTQFPSHSVIEKGQTVTLRCDPISGHDNLYWYRRVMGKEIKFLLHFVKESKQDESGMPNNRFLAERTGGTYSTLKVQPAELEDSGVYFCASSQYGETDTQYFGPGTRLTVL.

This clonotype was counted at least ten times. The chain is built from TRBV7-8 and TRBJ1-2, with 10 positions matching TRBD1. With V trimmed by 5 bases and J by 6 bases, 9 bases remained unmatched. Germline lookup yields CDR1 SGHVS and CDR2 FQNEAQ. This CDR3 spans 15 amino acids. The CDR3 nucleotides read TGTGCCAGCAGCCATAGGGGACAGGGGCCACATGGCTACACCTTC. It specifies CASSHRGQGPHGYTF.

J is TRBJ2-5 and V is TRBV6-5; no firm D call. The CDR3 runs 14 residues. CDR1 and CDR2 (germline): MNHEY, SVGAGI. V lost 1 base and J 0 bases, leaving 6 bases between the germline ends. CDR3 sequence: CASSYFMYQETQYF. DNA for the CDR3: TGTGCCAGCAGTTACTTTATGTACCAAGAGACCCAGTACTTC.

At least ten counts were recorded for this clonotype. The rearrangement uses TRBV12-3 or TRBV12-4 and TRBJ1-2, with D unresolved. V was clipped by 5 bases and J by 5 bases, with 12 bases between them. The CDR3 totals 13 residues. The CDR3 DNA reads TGTGCCAGCAGTCCGACGGCGGGATATGGCTACACCTTC. It yields the protein CASSPTAGYGYTF.

The rearrangement links TRBV6-2 or TRBV6-3 to TRBJ2-7, with 9 nucleotides matching TRBD1. The CDR3 covers 13 residues. Germline V CDR1 and CDR2: MNHEY, SVGEGT. J was trimmed by 5 bases and V by 6 bases; bases with no gene match: 5. CDR3 loop: CASRGTGRNEQYF. CDR3 nucleotide sequence: TGTGCCAGCAGGGGGACAGGGAGAAACGAGCAGTACTTC.

V and J are TRBV20-1 and TRBJ2-7; TRBD2 might be the D (6 bases). The CDR3 spans 14 residues. Trimming cost V 6 bases and J 3 bases, with 18 bases left between them. CDR1 and CDR2 (germline): DFQATT, SNEGSKA (reference sequence). The CDR3 DNA reads as TGCAGTGCCCTTCAGCACCGGGGAGGCTACGAGCAGTACTTC. Amino acids: CSALQHRGGYEQYF.

This clonotype was seen a handful of times. This sequence may be a read error, since a much larger clone differs from it by one base. The chain carries TRBV6-1 and TRBJ2-5, with TRBD2 matching 9 bases. Germline CDR1 and CDR2: MNHNS and SASEGT. CDR3 length: 14 amino acids. CDR3: CATDLSGGREIQYF. DNA for the CDR3: TGTGCCACCGACCTTAGCGGGGGCCGGGAGATCCAGTACTTC.

This clonotype was seen at least ten times. The chain uses TRBV11-2 and TRBJ2-5, with a tentative D call TRBD1 (5 bases). V was cut by 8 bases and J by 2 bases, with 15 bases left in between. The germline gives CDR1 SGHAT, CDR2 FQNNGV. This CDR3 has 14 amino acids. CDR3 bases: TGTGCCAGCGGGGTTGGGGCATTTCAAGAGACCCAGTACTTC. This codes for CASGVGAFQETQYF.

This clonotype has at least ten counts. The V and J genes are TRBV6-1 and TRBJ2-7, with no clear D. V lost 3 bases, J lost 1 base, and 7 bases lay in between. This CDR3 region has 13 residues. The germline CDR1 and CDR2 sequences are MNHNS and SASEGT. As DNA, the CDR3 is TGTGCCAGCAGTGAGGGATTTTCCTACGAGCAGTACTTC. Translating it yields CASSEGFSYEQYF.

This clonotype was counted many times. This rearrangement joins TRBV12-3 or TRBV12-4 to TRBJ1-5; D gene unclear. Trimming took off 6 bases at V and 0 bases at J, with 3 bases between the two ends. CDR3 length: 12 amino acids. CDR3 residues: CASRGSNQPQHF. CDR3 DNA sequence: TGTGCCAGCAGGGGTAGCAATCAGCCCCAGCATTTT.

This clonotype was seen at least ten times. The chain couples TRBV19 to TRBJ1-2, with D possibly being TRBD1 (6 bases). The germline V gene has CDR1 LNHDA and CDR2 SQIVND (reference sequence). V was trimmed by 5 bases and J by 4 bases, leaving 14 bases between them. This CDR3 is built from 14 residues. CDR3 loop: CASSPRTAPYGYTF. DNA of the CDR3: TGTGCCAGTAGTCCCAGGACAGCTCCCTATGGCTACACCTTC.

The CDR3 DNA is TGTGCCAGCCATAGCAGGGGTGAAGCTTTCTTT. This codes for CASHSRGEAFF. The chain couples TRBV28 to TRBJ1-1, with D possibly TRBD1 on 6 matching bases. The V and J ends lost 8 bases and 7 bases respectively, with 11 bases between them. Germline CDR1 MDHEN, CDR2 SYDVKM. The CDR3 is made up of 11 amino acids.

V is TRBV11-2 and J is TRBJ1-5; D possibly corresponds to TRBD1 (5 bases). Germline V gives CDR1 SGHAT, CDR2 FQNNGV. The CDR3 consists of 18 residues. V gave up 0 bases and J gave up 0 bases, with 15 bases separating them. CDR3 nucleotides: TGTGCCAGCAGCTTAGATGGGGCAGGGTGGCTTAGCAATCAGCCCCAGCATTTT. Amino acid sequence: CASSLDGAGWLSNQPQHF.

The J gene is TRBJ2-3, the V gene TRBV7-2; possible D gene TRBD2, 6 bases. This CDR3 contains 14 residues. CDR1 SGHTA and CDR2 FQGNSA come from the germline V gene. V dropped 4 bases and J dropped 5 bases, with 13 bases sitting between them. Here the CDR3 DNA reads TGTGCCAGCAGCTCCGGAGGGCCCGGAGATACGCAGTATTTT. Protein: CASSSGGPGDTQYF.

The chain has TRBV4-2 and TRBJ2-7; D not resolved. This CDR3 region has 14 residues. Germline loops: CDR1 LGHNA, CDR2 YNFKEQ. Trimming stripped 0 bases from V and 1 base from J, with 7 bases between. The DNA for the CDR3 is TGTGCCAGCAGCCAAGAACGGCGGTCCTACGAGCAGTACTTC. This encodes CASSQERRSYEQYF.

The chain employs TRBV28 and TRBJ1-5, with D perhaps matching TRBD1 (5 bases). The V and J ends lost 5 bases and 6 bases respectively, with 8 bases between them. The CDR3 has 12 residues. Germline CDR1 reads MDHEN; CDR2 reads SYDVKM. DNA for the CDR3: TGTGCCAGCAGTGTCAGGGTTCAGCCCCAGCATTTT. It encodes CASSVRVQPQHF.

This clonotype was counted many times. The junction departs from germline at one end; a sequencing error may be responsible. This chain connects TRBV7-8 to TRBJ2-4; D possibly matches TRBD1 or TRBD2 (5 bases each). Germline CDR1 reads SGHVS; CDR2 reads FQNEAQ. The CDR3 is 14 residues long. CDR3 sequence: CASSLEGTKNIKYF. The CDR3 DNA reads TGTGCCAGCAGCTTAGAGGGGACCAAAAACATTAAGTACTTC. The whole variable domain, filled in from reference TRBV7-8 and TRBJ2-4, reads GAGVSQSPRYKVAKRGQDVALRCDPISGHVSLFWYQQALGQGPEFLTYFQNEAQLDKSGLPSDRFFAERPEGSVSTLKIQRTQQEDSAVYLCASSLEGTKNIKYFGAGTRLSVL.

The chain employs TRBV5-1 and TRBJ2-7; D perhaps matches TRBD2 (6 bases). V was pared by 0 bases and J by 10 bases, with 17 bases between. The CDR3 spans 14 residues. The V gene's germline CDR1 is SGHRS and CDR2 YFSETQ. The CDR3 DNA is TGCGCCAGCAGCTTGGCGGGGTCCGGGACTCAACAGTACTTC. Protein sequence: CASSLAGSGTQQYF.

This clonotype was counted many times. The J gene is TRBJ1-5, the V gene TRBV30; possible D gene TRBD1, 5 bases. There are 13 residues in the CDR3. CDR1 and CDR2 from the germline V gene are GTSNPN and SVGIG (reference sequence). V lost 1 base to trimming and J lost 7 bases, with 11 bases between them. The CDR3 loop reads CAWSAREGQPQHF. For the CDR3, the DNA is TGTGCCTGGAGTGCCAGGGAAGGGCAGCCCCAGCATTTT. Complete variable domain (other parts from reference TRBV30 and TRBJ1-5): SQTIHQWPATLVQPVGSPLSLECTVEGTSNPNLYWYRQAAGRGLQLLFYSVGIGQISSEVPQNLSASRPQDRQFILSSKKLLLSDSGFYLCAWSAREGQPQHFGDGTRLSIL.

The sample holds many counts of this clonotype. V usage is TRBV27 and J usage is TRBJ2-2, with 7 bases that match TRBD1. With V trimmed by 9 bases and J by 3 bases, 7 bases remained unmatched. The CDR3 loop spans 14 amino acids. The germline V gene encodes CDR1 MNHEY and CDR2 SMNVEV (reference sequence). The CDR3 loop is CASTRTGYTGELFF. CDR3 nucleotides: TGTGCCAGTACCCGGACAGGCTACACCGGGGAGCTGTTTTTT.